One and the same sample provided the 2 T cell receptor beta chains below, sequenced in a study of T cell responses to AZD1222 COVID-19 vaccine. Libraries were prepared by immunoSEQ multiplex PCR; TCRdb keeps only in-frame clonotypes and omits some of them. Of approximately 60,000 clones listed, more than 80% are singletons. The sample was peripheral blood, taken on day 0 of MenACWY control vaccination. The receptors originated from an adult in good health.

This clone was found once. The CDR3 loop is CASSVEAFSNQPQHF. The DNA for the CDR3 is TGTGCCAGCAGCGTAGAGGCGTTTAGCAATCAGCCCCAGCATTTT. V gene TRBV9 combines with J gene TRBJ1-5; D is undetermined. From germline, CDR1 is SGDLS and CDR2 YYNGEE. The length of the CDR3 is 15 residues. Trimming took 0 bases from V and 0 from J, leaving 7 bases between them.

The chain carries TRBV25-1 and TRBJ2-7; D is undetermined. Trimming stripped 1 base from V and 4 bases from J, with 11 bases between. This CDR3 comprises 14 residues. Germline CDR1 and CDR2: MGHDK and SYGVNS. CDR3 protein: CASSESGSGYEQYF. CDR3 DNA: TGTGCCAGCAGTGAATCTGGGTCCGGGTACGAGCAGTACTTC.